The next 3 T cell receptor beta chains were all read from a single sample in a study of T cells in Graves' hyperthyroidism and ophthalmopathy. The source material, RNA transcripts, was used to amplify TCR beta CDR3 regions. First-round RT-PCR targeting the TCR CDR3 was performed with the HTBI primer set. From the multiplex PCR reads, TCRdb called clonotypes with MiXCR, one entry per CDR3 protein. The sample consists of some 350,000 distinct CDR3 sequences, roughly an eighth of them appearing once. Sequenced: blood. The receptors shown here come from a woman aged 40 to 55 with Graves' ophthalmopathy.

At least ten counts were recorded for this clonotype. Written as DNA, the CDR3 is TGTGCCAGCAGCCGATATCTAGCGGGGGGGAGAGAGACCCAGTACTTC. This codes for CASSRYLAGGRETQYF. The chain employs TRBV5-8 and TRBJ2-5; 12 bases line up with TRBD2. The CDR3 has 16 residues. The trim removed 4 bases at V and 4 bases at J, leaving 8 bases unmatched. CDR1 is SGHTS, CDR2 YDEGEE, per germline.

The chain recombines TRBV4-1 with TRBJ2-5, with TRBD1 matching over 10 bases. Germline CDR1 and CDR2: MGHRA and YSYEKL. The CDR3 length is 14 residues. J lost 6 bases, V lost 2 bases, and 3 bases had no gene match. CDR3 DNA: TGCGCCAGCAGCCAACCGGGACAGGGGCAGACCCAGTACTTC. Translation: CASSQPGQGQTQYF.

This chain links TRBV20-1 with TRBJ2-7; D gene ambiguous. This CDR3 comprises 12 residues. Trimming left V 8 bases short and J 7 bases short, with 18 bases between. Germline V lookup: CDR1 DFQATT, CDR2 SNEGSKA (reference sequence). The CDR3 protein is CSSPQLRREQYF. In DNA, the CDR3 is TGCAGTTCTCCCCAACTAAGGCGGGAGCAGTACTTC.